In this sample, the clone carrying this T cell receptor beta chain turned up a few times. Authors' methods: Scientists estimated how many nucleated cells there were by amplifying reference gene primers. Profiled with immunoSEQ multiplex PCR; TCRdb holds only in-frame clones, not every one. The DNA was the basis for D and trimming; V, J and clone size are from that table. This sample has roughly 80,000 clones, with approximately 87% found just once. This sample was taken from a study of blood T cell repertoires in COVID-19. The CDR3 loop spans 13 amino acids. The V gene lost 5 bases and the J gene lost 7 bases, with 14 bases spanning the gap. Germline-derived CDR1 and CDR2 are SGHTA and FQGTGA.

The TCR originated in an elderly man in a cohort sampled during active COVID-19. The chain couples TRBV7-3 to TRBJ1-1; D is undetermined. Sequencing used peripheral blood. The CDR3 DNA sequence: TGTGCCAGCAGCCAACAACCTCATGGTGAAGCTTTCTTT. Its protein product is CASSQQPHGEAFF.